These 10 T cell receptor beta chains were sequenced from one sample in a study of T cell clonality in common variable immunodeficiency. This table comes from immunoSEQ multiplex PCR, and its TCRdb copy is limited to in-frame clones, with some not included. The profile covers approximately 34,000 clones, none occurring a single time. The specimen was peripheral blood mononuclear cells. The receptors stem from a person aged 18 to 75 in good health.

This clone showed up many times. Coverage ceases 3 residues before the CDR3 finishes, and the germline J gene fills in the end. The V gene is TRBV20-1, the J gene TRBJ1-5; weak D call: TRBD1 (6 bases). This CDR3 has 14 residues. The V end lost 2 bases, the J end lost 2 bases, and 10 bases lay between the germline ends. Germline-derived CDR1 and CDR2 are DFQATT and SNEGSKA (reference sequence). The CDR3 spells CSARPGARNQPQHF. The part of the CDR3 DNA that was read is TGCAGTGCTAGACCAGGGGCTCGCAATCAGCCC.

This clone was recorded at least ten times. With the read ending 3 residues before the CDR3 end, the germline J gene is used to fill in that end. The chain carries TRBV7-2 and TRBJ1-2; TRBD1 aligns across 7 bases. The trim removed 6 bases at V and 5 bases at J, leaving 12 bases unmatched. Germline assignment: CDR1 SGHTA and CDR2 FQGNSA. The CDR3 sequence is 15 residues long. The chain's CDR3 is CASSQGVTGRYGYTF. The covered CDR3 bases are TGTGCCAGCAGTCAAGGCGTGACAGGGCGTTATGGC.

At least ten counts were recorded for this clone. The CDR3 is cut off 3 residues early in the read; its end comes from the germline J gene. This chain joins TRBV10-3 and TRBJ2-4; D assignment may be TRBD1 or TRBD2 (5 bases each). The CDR3 is 14 residues long. Germline CDR1 ENHRY, CDR2 SYGVKD. With 10 bases removed from V and 3 bases from J, the gap between germline ends came to 16 bases. The sequenced CDR3 bases are TGTGCCAGGGGCAAGGGAGATGACAAAAACATT. Translation gives CARGKGDDKNI. The whole CDR3 sequence reads CARGKGDDKNIQYF.

Ten or more counts support this clone. Sequencing ends 3 residues short of the CDR3 end; the germline J gene provides the rest. The chain carries TRBV20-1 and TRBJ1-2, with D uncertain. Germline V CDR1 and CDR2: DFQATT, SNEGSKA (reference sequence). V was cut by 0 bases and J by 3 bases, with 11 bases left in between. The CDR3 loop spans 14 amino acids. CDR3 region: CSAREAGSYYGYTF. The CDR3 bases that were read are TGCAGTGCTAGAGAAGCAGGTTCCTACTATGGC.

This clone has at least ten counts. The CDR3 end falls 3 residues outside the read, so it is completed with the germline J gene. V gene TRBV20-1 combines with J gene TRBJ2-1; no clear D gene. The V gene's germline CDR1 is DFQATT and CDR2 SNEGSKA (reference sequence). With 1 base removed from V and 7 bases from J, the gap between germline ends came to 2 bases. The CDR3 loop spans 10 amino acids. CDR3 loop: CSARANEQFF. Incomplete CDR3 DNA: TGCAGTGCTAGAGCAAATGAG.

This clone was counted ten times or more. Coverage ceases 3 residues before the CDR3 finishes, and the germline J gene fills in the end. The chain carries TRBV5-1 and TRBJ2-2, with 10 bases fitting TRBD2. Per the germline V gene, CDR1 is SGHRS and CDR2 is YFSETQ. Germline trimming cut 4 bases from V and 4 bases from J; bases unmatched to any gene: 4. The CDR3 has 15 residues. This CDR3 is CASSGTSGITGELFF. The DNA read from the CDR3 is TGCGCCAGCAGCGGTACTAGCGGGATCACCGGGGAG.

At least ten counts were recorded for this clone. The read terminates 3 residues before the CDR3 end, so the remaining end is supplied by the germline J gene. The chain is built from TRBV5-5 and TRBJ2-5; the match to TRBD1 covers 8 bases. CDR3 length equals 13 residues. V was pared by 5 bases and J by 5 bases, with 5 bases of the junction left unmatched. Germline V gene lookup returns CDR1 SGHKS and CDR2 YYEKEE (reference sequence). The DNA read from the CDR3 is TGTGCCAGCAGTTCGACAGGGGTGGAGACC. Protein: CASSSTGVET. The full CDR3 protein reads CASSSTGVETQYF.

This clone was detected many times. The read stops 3 residues short of the end of the CDR3; the missing end is completed from the germline J gene. The chain is built from TRBV6-2 or TRBV6-3 and TRBJ2-5, with D possibly matching TRBD1 (6 bases). This CDR3 contains 13 residues. V was cut by 2 bases and J by 4 bases, with 8 bases left in between. Per germline, CDR1 MNHEY and CDR2 SVGEGT. The DNA read from the CDR3 is TGTGCCAGCAGTTACGGCAGGGGAGAGACC. Protein: CASSYGRGET. From start to end, the CDR3 is CASSYGRGETQYF.

There are a few counts of this clone. This may stem from a read error, because a much larger clone lies one nucleotide away. The CDR3 is cut off 3 residues early in the read; its end comes from the germline J gene. The V gene is TRBV7-9, the J gene TRBJ1-1; tentative D call: TRBD1 (6 bases). This CDR3 comprises 15 residues. Germline values: CDR1 SEHNR, CDR2 FQNEAQ (reference sequence). The V gene lost 5 bases and the J gene lost 4 bases, with 17 bases spanning the gap. This CDR3 is CASSPGQSLGTEAFF. The sequenced CDR3 bases are TGTGCCAGCAGCCCGGGACAATCCCTGGGCACTGAA. The entire variable domain, with the rest obtained from reference TRBV7-9 and TRBJ1-1, is as follows: DTGVSQNPRHKITKRGQNVTFRCDPISEHNRLYWYRQTLGQGPEFLTYFQNEAQLEKSRLLSDRFSAERPKGSFSTLEIQRTEQGDSAMYLCASSPGQSLGTEAFFGQGTRLTVV.

The sample holds many counts of this clone. The sequenced CDR3 bases are TGTGCCAGCAGCTTTGGGACAGGGGCCACAGATACG. The encoded protein is CASSFGTGATDT. The full CDR3 is CASSFGTGATDTQYF. The chain carries TRBV5-6 and TRBJ2-3; 10 bases line up with TRBD1. The sequence runs out 3 residues before the end of the CDR3; the remainder is reconstructed from the germline J gene. This CDR3 has 15 residues. The J segment lost 2 bases and the V segment lost 2 bases, leaving 2 bases of the junction unmatched. Germline V gene data show CDR1 as SGHDT and CDR2 as YYEEEE. The complete variable domain, with remaining parts taken from reference TRBV5-6 and TRBJ2-3, reads DAGVTQSPTHLIKTRGQQVTLRCSPKSGHDTVSWYQQALGQGPQFIFQYYEEEERQRGNFPDRFSGHQFPNYSSELNVNALLLGDSALYLCASSFGTGATDTQYFGPGTRLTVL.